A single sample is the source of the 32 T cell receptor beta chains below, sequenced in a study of T cells expressing NK-cell markers (dated by TCRdb to 2019 to 2021). Library method: 5' RACE. TCRdb shows the sequencer as Illumina HiSeq 2000. Following reprocessing of the reads by TCRdb, the data hold one row per CDR3 protein sequence and no DNA is available. The sample's own table lists around 14,000 distinct CDR3 sequences. 59% of the sample goes to the ten largest clones. The specimen was blood T cells: a sorted CD56 or NKG2C T cell subset, CD4+ or CD8+ T cells, or bulk PBMC T cells (not recorded which). Receptor source: a man aged 18 to 69 in good health.

CDR3 region: CASSVGSGTQYF. This sequence joins TRBV9 and TRBJ2-5. This CDR3 has 12 amino acids. Germline CDR1 reads SGDLS; CDR2 reads YYNGEE. The full variable domain, rest sourced from reference TRBV9 and TRBJ2-5, is DSGVTQTPKHLITATGQRVTLRCSPRSGDLSVYWYQQSLDQGLQFLIQYYNGEERAKGNILERFSAQQFPDLHSELNLSSLELGDSALYFCASSVGSGTQYFGPGTRLLVL.

The genes are TRBV16 and TRBJ1-5; TCRdb reports TRBD1, a call that lacks DNA to check it against. This CDR3 has 12 residues. Germline V gene data show CDR1 as KGHSY and CDR2 as FQNENV. The CDR3 is CASSQYGGPQHF.

The V and J genes are TRBV7-2 and TRBJ2-6; TCRdb picks TRBD1, but there is no DNA to check that call. The CDR3 loop spans 16 amino acids. Germline V gene sequence: CDR1 SGHTA, CDR2 FQGNSA. CDR3: CASSGQGASGANVLTF.

This rearrangement joins TRBV30 to TRBJ2-3. The CDR3 is made up of 12 amino acids. Germline-derived CDR1 and CDR2 are GTSNPN and SVGIG (reference sequence). CDR3 region: CAWEAGMNTQYF. The full variable domain, its missing parts supplied by reference TRBV30 and TRBJ2-3, is SQTIHQWPATLVQPVGSPLSLECTVEGTSNPNLYWYRQAAGRGLQLLFYSVGIGQISSEVPQNLSASRPQDRQFILSSKKLLLSDSGFYLCAWEAGMNTQYFGPGTRLTVL.

This chain connects TRBV18 to TRBJ1-2. Germline CDR1 KGHSH, CDR2 LQKENI. CDR3 length equals 15 residues. CDR3 sequence: CASSTTGLNNYGYTF.

The chain links TRBV7-9 to TRBJ2-1; TCRdb's D call of TRBD2 is untestable without DNA. The CDR3 runs 16 residues. In germline, CDR1 is SEHNR, CDR2 FQNEAQ (reference sequence). CDR3 loop: CASSLGISERYNEQFF.

The chain couples TRBV12-3 or TRBV12-4 to TRBJ2-1; no DNA is available, so the TRBD1 call from TCRdb remains unchecked. The CDR3 is 18 residues long. Here the CDR3 reads CASSSYPGTGSSYNEQFF.

The V gene is TRBV5-1, the J gene TRBJ2-7; TCRdb names TRBD1, which stays unverified in the absence of DNA. CDR1 SGHRS and CDR2 YFSETQ come from the germline V gene. The CDR3 is 13 amino acids. CDR3 sequence: CASSLDWGTEQYF.

The chain's CDR3 is CASSLGGRVGDTQYF. The rearrangement links TRBV7-2 to TRBJ2-3; TCRdb's D gene call, TRBD2, goes unchecked for lack of DNA. This CDR3 contains 15 residues. Germline values: CDR1 SGHTA, CDR2 FQGNSA.

This sequence joins TRBV28 and TRBJ2-5; there is no DNA to check the TCRdb D call of TRBD1. CDR1 MDHEN and CDR2 SYDVKM come from the germline V gene. This CDR3 is 15 amino acids long. CDR3 residues: CASSFTRGAQETQYF.

V is TRBV5-1 and J is TRBJ2-3. CDR3 length equals 14 residues. CDR1 and CDR2 from the germline V gene are SGHRS and YFSETQ. CDR3 sequence: CASSSGLNTDTQYF.

V is TRBV19 and J is TRBJ2-2. Germline V gives CDR1 LNHDA, CDR2 SQIVND (reference sequence). The CDR3 is 14 residues long. The CDR3 is CASKLQMNTGELFF. Full variable domain (outside the CDR3, taken from reference TRBV19 and TRBJ2-2): DGGITQSPKYLFRKEGQNVTLSCEQNLNHDAMYWYRQDPGQGLRLIYYSQIVNDFQKGDIAEGYSVSREKKESFPLTVTSAQKNPTAFYLCASKLQMNTGELFFGEGSRLTVL.

This rearrangement joins TRBV24-1 to TRBJ2-2; TCRdb returns TRBD1, unconfirmable since there is no DNA. The CDR3 is 18 amino acids. From germline, CDR1 is KGHDR and CDR2 SFDVKD. The CDR3 loop reads CATSDPAAGQGASGELFF.

This sequence joins TRBV20-1 and TRBJ2-7; TCRdb lists TRBD1, though no DNA is available to test this call. Per germline, CDR1 DFQATT and CDR2 SNEGSKA (reference sequence). This CDR3 has 14 residues. This chain's CDR3 is CSARPDRGGIEQYF.

This rearrangement joins TRBV12-3 or TRBV12-4 to TRBJ2-1; TCRdb picks TRBD2, but there is no DNA to check that call. This CDR3 region has 15 residues. Here the CDR3 reads CASKQGTSGYNEQFF.

The rearrangement joins TRBV24-1 to TRBJ1-2; the D gene TCRdb calls, TRBD1, cannot be checked with no DNA. The CDR3 contains 16 residues. The germline V gene encodes CDR1 KGHDR and CDR2 SFDVKD. The CDR3 here is CATSDSDAKGMYGYTF.

The genes are TRBV7-6 and TRBJ2-1. Per the germline V gene, CDR1 is SGHVS and CDR2 is FNYEAQ. CDR3 length: 14 residues. CDR3 protein: CASSLDVVYNEQFF. Using reference TRBV7-6 and TRBJ2-1 for the parts outside the CDR3, the full variable domain is GAGVSQSPRYKVTKRGQDVALRCDPISGHVSLYWYRQALGQGPEFLTYFNYEAQQDKSGLPNDRFSAERPEGSISTLTIQRTEQRDSAMYRCASSLDVVYNEQFFGPGTRLTVL.

The chain links TRBV4-3 to TRBJ1-6. This CDR3 spans 14 amino acids. Per germline, CDR1 LGHNA and CDR2 YSLEER. The CDR3 sequence is CASSQAIDNSPLHF.

V is TRBV5-1 and J is TRBJ1-2; TCRdb gives TRBD1 as the D gene, but with no DNA this cannot be confirmed. This CDR3 has 15 residues. Germline-derived CDR1 and CDR2 are SGHRS and YFSETQ. CDR3 protein: CASSIDRGHVYGYTF.

This sequence joins TRBV5-1 and TRBJ2-4; the D call of TRBD1 rests on TCRdb alone, since no DNA is present to check it. This CDR3 spans 15 amino acids. Per germline, CDR1 SGHRS and CDR2 YFSETQ. The CDR3 spells CASSPDGGRDNIQYF.

The chain couples TRBV20-1 to TRBJ2-1; absent DNA, TCRdb's TRBD2 call cannot be checked. The CDR3 contains 14 residues. CDR1 DFQATT and CDR2 SNEGSKA come from the germline V gene (reference sequence). The CDR3 spells CSAISGTIHNEQFF.

The rearrangement joins TRBV7-8 to TRBJ2-2; the TRBD1 assignment by TCRdb is unverifiable without DNA. From germline, CDR1 is SGHVS and CDR2 FQNEAQ. This CDR3 comprises 15 residues. CDR3: CASSSGQGAIGELFF. Supplemented by reference TRBV7-8 and TRBJ2-2, the full variable domain reads GAGVSQSPRYKVAKRGQDVALRCDPISGHVSLFWYQQALGQGPEFLTYFQNEAQLDKSGLPSDRFFAERPEGSVSTLKIQRTQQEDSAVYLCASSSGQGAIGELFFGEGSRLTVL.

This rearrangement joins TRBV20-1 to TRBJ2-1; lacking DNA, the TRBD2 call made by TCRdb goes unchecked. Germline V gene sequence: CDR1 DFQATT, CDR2 SNEGSKA (reference sequence). The CDR3 is 14 residues long. The CDR3 reads CSAKRGVNYNEQFF.

The chain recombines TRBV4-2 with TRBJ2-5; the D call from TCRdb, TRBD2, cannot be confirmed without DNA. The CDR3 is 14 amino acids. CDR1 and CDR2 from the germline V gene are LGHNA and YNFKEQ. CDR3 residues: CASSLMGGGETQYF.

The gene calls are TRBV5-1 and TRBJ2-5; without DNA, the TCRdb call of TRBD1 cannot be checked. The CDR3 runs 17 residues. Germline CDR1 reads SGHRS; CDR2 reads YFSETQ. The CDR3 protein is CASSEDRGRTRQETQYF.

The chain recombines TRBV5-1 with TRBJ2-3; TCRdb names TRBD1, which stays unverified in the absence of DNA. The germline V gene encodes CDR1 SGHRS and CDR2 YFSETQ. The CDR3 covers 15 residues. The CDR3 reads CASSSPGHSTDTQYF.

The chain joins TRBV4-3 to TRBJ2-1; TCRdb's D gene call, TRBD2, goes unchecked for lack of DNA. Germline values: CDR1 LGHNA, CDR2 YSLEER. The CDR3 consists of 16 residues. CDR3 sequence reads: CASSQELAGTVTEQFF.

The rearrangement uses TRBV7-9 and TRBJ1-1. Germline values: CDR1 SEHNR, CDR2 FQNEAQ (reference sequence). The CDR3 contains 15 residues. The CDR3 protein is CASSQSVTMNTEAFF.

The chain couples TRBV5-5 to TRBJ1-3. The CDR3 length is 14 residues. Germline assignment: CDR1 SGHKS and CDR2 YYEKEE (reference sequence). The CDR3 protein is CASSREFSGNTIYF.

The chain joins TRBV7-8 to TRBJ2-1. From germline, CDR1 is SGHVS and CDR2 FQNEAQ. CDR3 length: 15 amino acids. This chain's CDR3 is CASSLGMSSYNEQFF.

The rearrangement uses TRBV12-3 or TRBV12-4 and TRBJ1-2. The CDR3 length is 16 residues. CDR3 sequence reads: CASSPYRTDRGLGYTF.

The gene calls are TRBV5-1 and TRBJ1-2; TCRdb's D call of TRBD1 is untestable without DNA. CDR1 SGHRS and CDR2 YFSETQ come from the germline V gene. The CDR3 runs 15 residues. The CDR3 spells CASSDEPTDVYGYTF.